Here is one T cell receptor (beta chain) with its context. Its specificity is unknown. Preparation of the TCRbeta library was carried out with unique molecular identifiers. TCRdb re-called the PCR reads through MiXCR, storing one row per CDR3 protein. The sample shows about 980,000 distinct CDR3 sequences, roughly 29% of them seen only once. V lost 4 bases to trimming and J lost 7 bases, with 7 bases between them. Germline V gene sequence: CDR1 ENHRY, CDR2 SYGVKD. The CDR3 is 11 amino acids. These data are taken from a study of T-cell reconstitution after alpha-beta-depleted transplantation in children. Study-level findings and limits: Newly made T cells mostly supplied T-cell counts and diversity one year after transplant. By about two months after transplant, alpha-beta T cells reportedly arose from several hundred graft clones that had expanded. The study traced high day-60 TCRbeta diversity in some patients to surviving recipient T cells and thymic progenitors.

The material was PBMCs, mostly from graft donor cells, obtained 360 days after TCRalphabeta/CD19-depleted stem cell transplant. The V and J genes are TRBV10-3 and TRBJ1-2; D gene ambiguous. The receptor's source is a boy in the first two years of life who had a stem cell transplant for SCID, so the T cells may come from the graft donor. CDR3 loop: CAISAGAGYTF. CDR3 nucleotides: TGTGCCATCAGTGCAGGCGCTGGCTACACCTTC.